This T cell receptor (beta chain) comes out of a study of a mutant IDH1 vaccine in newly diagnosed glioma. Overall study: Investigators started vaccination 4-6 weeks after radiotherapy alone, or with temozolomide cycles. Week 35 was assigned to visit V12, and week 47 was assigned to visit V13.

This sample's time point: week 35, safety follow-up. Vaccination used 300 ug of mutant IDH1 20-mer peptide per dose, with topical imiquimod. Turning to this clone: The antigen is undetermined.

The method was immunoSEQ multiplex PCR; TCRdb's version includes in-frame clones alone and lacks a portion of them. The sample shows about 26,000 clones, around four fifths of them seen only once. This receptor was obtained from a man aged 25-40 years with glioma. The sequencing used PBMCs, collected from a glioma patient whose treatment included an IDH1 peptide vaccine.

This CDR3 is CSVEYRARGYEQYF. DNA of the CDR3: TGCAGCGTTGAATATCGGGCAAGAGGTTACGAGCAGTACTTC. The V call is TRBV29-1, the J call TRBJ2-7; no definite D call. Germline V gene lookup returns CDR1 SQVTM and CDR2 ANQGSEA. The length of the CDR3 is 14 residues. The V end was cut by 2 bases, the J end by 4 bases, with 15 bases between.